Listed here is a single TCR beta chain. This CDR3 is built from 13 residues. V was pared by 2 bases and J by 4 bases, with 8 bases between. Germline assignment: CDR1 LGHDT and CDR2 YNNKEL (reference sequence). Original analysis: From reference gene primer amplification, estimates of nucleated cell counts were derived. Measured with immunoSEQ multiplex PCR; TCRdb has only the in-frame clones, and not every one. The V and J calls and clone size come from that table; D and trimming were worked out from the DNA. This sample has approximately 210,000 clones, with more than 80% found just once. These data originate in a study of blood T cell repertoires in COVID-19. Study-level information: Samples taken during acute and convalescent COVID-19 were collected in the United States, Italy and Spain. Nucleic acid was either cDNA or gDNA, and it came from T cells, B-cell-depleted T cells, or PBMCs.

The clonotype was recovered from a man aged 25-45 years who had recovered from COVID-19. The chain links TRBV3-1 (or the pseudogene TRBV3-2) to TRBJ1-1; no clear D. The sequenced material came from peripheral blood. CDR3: CASSQSRGTEAFF. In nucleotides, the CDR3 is TGTGCCAGCAGCCAAAGTCGGGGCACTGAAGCTTTCTTT.